A single T cell receptor beta chain is shown here with its context. Its target antigen remains unknown. Base qualities are not recorded, but no much larger clone differs from it by a single base. The data belong to a study of blood T cells in healthy people across ages (dated by TCRdb to the mid-2010s). General notes on the study: Template switching captured roughly one uniquely barcoded TCR beta cDNA molecule per two T cells in model experiments. To track age-related changes in TCR beta repertoire diversity, the study relied on deep sequencing normalized with unique cDNA molecular identifiers. Two additional independent replicas of 1 million unique cDNA reads from the same blood draw were analyzed for two donors (one aged 18 to 30 and one aged 80 or older). To avoid experimental bias, donors of different ages were spread randomly across the sequencing lanes. Donors were grouped into four age groups: young (average approximately 15 years), middle-aged (approximately 41), aged (around 60) and long-lived (around 82).

Donors were around 37 systemically healthy Caucasian individuals from Russia aged 6 to 90 years. About 9.1 milliliters of peripheral blood were collected from each donor into EDTA-treated Vacutainer tubes. Ficoll-Paque density-gradient centrifugation was used to isolate PBMCs, with at least 6 million obtained per sample. Trizol reagent was used to extract total RNA from the PBMCs, yielding at least 5.5 micrograms per sample. Naive CD45RAhigh/CD27high T cell percentages were measured by flow cytometry on a PBMC aliquot from every donor. Results and caveats for the whole study, not just this receptor: As age increased, observed TCR beta diversity per million T cells dropped in a roughly linear way, and a significant reduction was already evident by age about 40. Compared with the aged group, more naive CD4+ T cells, fewer expanded clones and increased TCR diversity were shown by the long-lived group, suggesting age selection. Since profiling was done on bulk unsorted PBMCs, naive and antigen-experienced compartments could not be conclusively compared. Estimates of total diversity from one million sequenced T cells were regarded as lower bounds and underestimates. Because the CMV infection status of the donors was unknown, age-related changes in expanded clonotypes may potentially have been confounded. The percentage of naive T cells measured by flow cytometry correlated strongly with observed TCR beta diversity.

The library was prepared using 5' RACE. Data came from an Illumina HiSeq 2500. A second roughly 6 to 12 cycle PCR used a sample-barcoded 5' primer and a J-beta primer mix. A unique molecular identifier was introduced onto each TCR beta cDNA molecule by a template-switch 5' adaptor carrying 12 random nucleotides. At least 2.5 million CDR3-containing paired-end reads were obtained from each sample. The Mint cDNA synthesis kit, primed by a TRBC-specific oligonucleotide, was used to synthesize first-strand cDNA from all RNA. Following uracil-DNA glycosylase treatment, all cDNA underwent a first 18-cycle PCR with the universal primers M1SS and BC2_uni_R. The paper's processing steps were these. For normalization, 1 million high-quality reads, each with a distinct molecular identifier, were randomly selected from each sample. Reads sharing molecular identifiers were discarded rather than binned into consensus sequences. MiTCR, with a Q25 quality threshold and the strictest error-elimination algorithm, was used for CDR3 identification, clonotype clustering and error correction. A nonparametric unseen species model using Euler transformation provided a lower-bound estimate of total TCR beta diversity. The public reads were reanalyzed by TCRdb: fastp trimming at Q25, MiXCR alignment, in-frame beta chains only. CDR3 protein sequences are deduplicated, and each keeps its most common genes and DNA. The V and J calls follow TCRdb's processing rather than the paper's. The sample table contains 600,000 to 800,000 distinct CDR3 sequences; only one count was recorded for 45% to 60% of them. Roughly 14% of the sample is in the top ten clones.

CDR1 SGHDN and CDR2 FVKESK were looked up in the germline V gene. V ends up 0 bases short and J 8 bases short, with an unmatched junction base count of 3. The CDR3 holds 13 amino acids from the cysteine to the phenylalanine. Only CDR3 DNA remains: 39 bases, in frame from the first base. The sample consisted of blood. The sequence is built from TRBV14 and TRBJ1-2, and 7 bases in between align with TRBD1. This clonotype originated in a woman of 80 years or more in good health. The CDR3 here reads CASSQDLGQGYTF. The nucleotides are TGTGCCAGCAGCCAAGATCTGGGACAGGGCTACACCTTC.